The next 24 T cell receptor beta chains were all read from a single sample in a study of blood T cell repertoires in COVID-19. Using immunoSEQ multiplex PCR, the repertoire was profiled, and TCRdb retains in-frame clones only, with some absent. Counted here are tens of thousands of clones, around 90% occurring once; the ten biggest clones make up 4.3%. Sequencing input: peripheral blood. The receptors were sampled from a woman of 80 years or more with active or convalescent COVID-19.

A remark on this clone: This sample includes further DNA sequences coding for the same CDR3. The genes are TRBV27 and TRBJ1-2, with 10 bases fitting TRBD1. The V segment lost 5 bases and the J segment 4 bases; nucleotides outside the gene matches: 4. Germline V gene sequence: CDR1 MNHEY, CDR2 SMNVEV (reference sequence). The CDR3 runs 14 residues. The CDR3 DNA sequence: TGTGCCAGCAGTCGGACAGGGGGGACCTATGGCTACACCTTC. Encoded protein: CASSRTGGTYGYTF.

CDR3 DNA: TGTGCCAGCAGCCAAGAAATGACCGGGACACATAACACTGAAGCTTTCTTT. This gives the protein CASSQEMTGTHNTEAFF. V usage is TRBV4-2 and J usage is TRBJ1-1, with D possibly TRBD1 on 6 matching bases. Germline values: CDR1 LGHNA, CDR2 YNFKEQ. This CDR3 region has 17 residues. V lost 0 bases, J lost 2 bases, and 16 bases lay in between.

This rearrangement joins TRBV27 to TRBJ1-5; 9 bases match TRBD1. The CDR3 is made up of 19 amino acids. V lost 4 bases, J lost 1 base, and 14 bases stayed unmatched. Germline assignment: CDR1 MNHEY and CDR2 SMNVEV (reference sequence). The CDR3 DNA reads TGTGCCAGCAGTTCCTACTACGGGACAGGGCTTGTAAGCAATCAGCCCCAGCATTTT. Its protein is CASSSYYGTGLVSNQPQHF.

The rearrangement uses TRBV18 and TRBJ1-1, with 8 bases fitting TRBD1. V shed 3 bases, J shed 5 bases, and the junction held 8 bases outside the gene matches. CDR3 length: 15 residues. Germline V gives CDR1 KGHSH, CDR2 LQKENI. The CDR3 nucleotides read TGTGCCAGCTCACCCTCACAGGGGGTTAATACTGAAGCTTTCTTT. The encoded protein is CASSPSQGVNTEAFF. Based on the CDR3 plus reference TRBV18 and TRBJ1-1, the full variable domain is NAGVMQNPRHLVRRRGQEARLRCSPMKGHSHVYWYRQLPEEGLKFMVYLQKENIIDESGMPKERFSAEFPKEGPSILRIQQVVRGDSAAYFCASSPSQGVNTEAFFGQGTRLTVV.

This chain joins TRBV6-5 and TRBJ1-1; D gene ambiguous. The CDR3 runs to 15 residues. Germline loops: CDR1 MNHEY, CDR2 SVGAGI. V lost 0 bases, J lost 4 bases, and 12 bases lay in between. Here the CDR3 reads CASSYSRVAGTEAFF. CDR3 in DNA: TGTGCCAGCAGTTACTCCCGGGTTGCGGGCACTGAAGCTTTCTTT.

This rearrangement joins TRBV19 to TRBJ2-6, with 7 nucleotides matching TRBD2. Losses at the gene ends were 4 bases for V and 1 base for J; bases not matched to a gene: 1. Germline V gene data show CDR1 as LNHDA and CDR2 as SQIVND (reference sequence). This CDR3 has 15 amino acids. The CDR3, as DNA: TGTGCCAGTAGTACGGGGGGTTCTGGGGCCAACGTCCTGACTTTC. Amino acid sequence: CASSTGGSGANVLTF.

The rearrangement links TRBV19 to TRBJ2-3, with D maybe TRBD1 (5 bases). Germline loops: CDR1 LNHDA, CDR2 SQIVND (reference sequence). The CDR3 is made up of 15 amino acids. The V and J ends lost 4 bases and 5 bases respectively, with 16 bases between them. The CDR3: CASSTELQGEDTQYF. The CDR3 DNA follows: TGTGCCAGTAGTACCGAACTTCAGGGTGAAGATACGCAGTATTTT.

The V gene is TRBV12-3 or TRBV12-4, the J gene TRBJ2-1; D is perhaps TRBD1 (6 bases). V was pared by 3 bases and J by 9 bases, with 9 bases between. This CDR3 comprises 12 residues. The DNA of the CDR3 is TGTGCCAGCAGTTTCAGGGGTAGTGAGCAGTTCTTC. Protein sequence: CASSFRGSEQFF.

The chain uses TRBV5-1 and TRBJ2-7; 10 bases match TRBD2. Trimming at V came to 4 bases and at J to 4 bases, leaving 5 bases not matched to a gene. Germline assignment: CDR1 SGHRS and CDR2 YFSETQ. The CDR3 covers 14 residues. CDR3 in DNA: TGCGCCAGCAGCCCTTGGACTAGCGGTTACGAGCAGTACTTC. This encodes CASSPWTSGYEQYF.

The V call is TRBV7-8, the J call TRBJ2-1; a possible D gene is TRBD2 (6 bases). Germline CDR1 is SGHVS and CDR2 is FQNEAQ. The length of the CDR3 is 19 residues. V was trimmed by 4 bases and J by 0 bases, leaving 22 bases between them. CDR3 sequence (DNA): TGTGCCAGCAGCTCGACGGGATCCATAGCGGATAGCTCCTACAATGAGCAGTTCTTC. This codes for CASSSTGSIADSSYNEQFF. Complete variable domain (other parts from reference TRBV7-8 and TRBJ2-1): GAGVSQSPRYKVAKRGQDVALRCDPISGHVSLFWYQQALGQGPEFLTYFQNEAQLDKSGLPSDRFFAERPEGSVSTLKIQRTQQEDSAVYLCASSSTGSIADSSYNEQFFGPGTRLTVL.

The chain links TRBV7-3 to TRBJ2-1; TRBD2 matches at 9 bases. The CDR3 totals 16 residues. Germline V CDR1 and CDR2: SGHTA, FQGTGA. V was clipped by 3 bases and J by 0 bases; unmatched bases: 3. Written as DNA, the CDR3 is TGTGCCAGCAGCTTGGGTAGCGGGAGCTCCTACAATGAGCAGTTCTTC. As protein: CASSLGSGSSYNEQFF.

The chain joins TRBV6-2 or TRBV6-3 to TRBJ1-1, with 7 bases aligning to TRBD1. The CDR3 has 13 residues. Germline CDR1 is MNHEY and CDR2 is SVGEGT. The V and J ends lost 4 bases and 7 bases, in that order; junction bases with no gene match: 6. CDR3 in amino acids: CASSLDREVEAFF. The DNA of the CDR3 is TGTGCCAGCAGTTTAGACAGGGAGGTTGAAGCTTTCTTT.

J is TRBJ1-5 and V is TRBV6-5, with D unresolved. Germline V CDR1 and CDR2: MNHEY, SVGAGI. The ends were cut back, 7 bases at V and 2 bases at J, with 9 bases in the middle. The CDR3 is 13 residues long. CDR3 sequence: CASNGQGNQPQHF. In nucleotides, the CDR3 is TGTGCCAGCAATGGCCAAGGCAATCAGCCCCAGCATTTT.

This clone was found a few times. J is TRBJ1-5 and V is TRBV15; TRBD1 matches 8 bases. J lost 4 bases, V lost 5 bases, and 10 bases had no gene match. The CDR3 has 16 residues. Germline CDR1 is LNHNV and CDR2 is YYDKDF (reference sequence). CDR3 sequence: CATSSGGRGPNQPQHF. CDR3 coding DNA: TGTGCCACCAGCTCCGGGGGCAGGGGGCCTAATCAGCCCCAGCATTTT.

This clone has more than one count but fewer than ten. J is TRBJ1-1 and V is TRBV15; 8 bases line up with TRBD1. CDR3 length: 17 amino acids. Germline CDR1 and CDR2: LNHNV and YYDKDF (reference sequence). Trimming removed 1 base from V and 11 bases from J; junction bases left unmatched: 18. The CDR3 bases are TGTGCCACCAGCAGAGCCGGGTCCGACAGGGGAGCCTTCGGGGCTTTCTTT. The encoded protein is CATSRAGSDRGAFGAFF.

This clone appeared a few times. The V and J genes are TRBV10-3 and TRBJ2-7; 8 positions match TRBD2. The germline V gene has CDR1 ENHRY and CDR2 SYGVKD. J lost 3 bases, V lost 8 bases, and 3 bases had no gene match. CDR3 length equals 12 residues. CDR3 nucleotides: TGTGCCATCCGCAGCGGGGGCTACGAGCAGTACTTC. Translating gives CAIRSGGYEQYF.

The CDR3 spells CASSKLAISSYNEQFF. The CDR3, as DNA: TGTGCCAGCAGTAAACTAGCGATCAGCTCCTACAATGAGCAGTTCTTC. V is TRBV28 and J is TRBJ2-1; 7 bases fit TRBD2. Germline V lookup: CDR1 MDHEN, CDR2 SYDVKM. The V and J ends lost 5 bases and 0 bases, in that order; junction bases with no gene match: 7. The CDR3 contains 16 residues.

The genes are TRBV18 and TRBJ2-7; D is undetermined. The CDR3 is 10 amino acids. Germline assignment: CDR1 KGHSH and CDR2 LQKENI. The V end was cut by 6 bases, the J end by 4 bases, with 4 bases between. The CDR3 DNA reads as TGTGCCAGCTCCCGTTACGAGCAGTACTTC. This translates into CASSRYEQYF.

The V call is TRBV5-1, the J call TRBJ2-1; a possible D gene is TRBD2 (5 bases). CDR1 and CDR2 (germline): SGHRS, YFSETQ. The CDR3 is 15 amino acids. V was shortened by 3 bases and J by 1 base, with 11 bases between the two germline ends. The CDR3 coding sequence is TGCGCCAGCAGCTCCCGGGAATCGTCCTACAATGAGCAGTTCTTC. This codes for CASSSRESSYNEQFF.

The chain uses TRBV19 and TRBJ2-1, with 13 bases matching TRBD2. The CDR3 spans 15 residues. Germline V gene sequence: CDR1 LNHDA, CDR2 SQIVND (reference sequence). V shed 5 bases and J 10 bases; nucleotides not matched to a gene: 8. DNA of the CDR3: TGTGCCAGTAGTCCCCGGACTAGCGGGAGTAAGGAGCAGTTCTTC. Its translation is CASSPRTSGSKEQFF.

The CDR3 DNA follows: TGTGCCAGCAGTTTGGACTGGACCTCTGGAAACACCATATATTTT. Protein: CASSLDWTSGNTIYF. This chain uses TRBV28 with TRBJ1-3, with unresolved D. The V end was cut by 3 bases, the J end by 0 bases, with 9 bases between. CDR3 length equals 15 residues. Germline CDR1 MDHEN, CDR2 SYDVKM.

This clone was counted only a few times. This chain joins TRBV18 and TRBJ2-2; 10 bases map to TRBD1. After removal of 4 bases from V and 6 bases from J, the junction contained 8 bases not matched to a gene. CDR3 length: 16 amino acids. CDR1 KGHSH and CDR2 LQKENI come from the germline V gene. CDR3 nucleotide sequence: TGTGCCAGCTCACTGGTGGGACAGGGGACGGCCGGGGAGCTGTTTTTT. Translating gives CASSLVGQGTAGELFF.

The V call is TRBV7-2, the J call TRBJ2-4, with D unresolved. The CDR3 is 14 amino acids. CDR1 is SGHTA, CDR2 FQGNSA, per germline. Trimming took 2 bases from V and 4 from J, leaving 9 bases between them. The CDR3 nucleotides are TGTGCCAGCAGCTTATCGAGAGAAAAAAACATTCAGTACTTC. This encodes CASSLSREKNIQYF.

The chain has TRBV3-1 (or the pseudogene TRBV3-2) and TRBJ2-7, with 8 bases aligning to TRBD2. Trimming took 4 bases from V and 3 from J; bases not matched to a gene: 5. The CDR3 is made up of 14 amino acids. CDR1 and CDR2 from the germline V gene are LGHDT and YNNKEL (reference sequence). Here the CDR3 reads CASSPAGGGYEQYF. The CDR3 DNA is TGTGCCAGCAGCCCCGCCGGGGGGGGCTACGAGCAGTACTTC.